The clone carrying this T cell receptor (beta chain) was observed at least ten times. Its antigen is unknown. Investigators amplified TCR beta CDR3 regions from RNA transcripts. An initial RT-PCR round employing HTBI primers preceded a second-round multiplex PCR. MiXCR, run by TCRdb on the multiplex PCR reads, gives a single entry per CDR3 protein. The profile covers around 1,000,000 distinct CDR3 sequences, with 36% appearing a single time and 11% taken by the ten largest. The CDR3 length is 13 residues. Deletions cut 3 bases from V and 9 bases from J, with 9 bases between. Germline CDR1 and CDR2: MRHNA and SNTAGT. The sample is drawn from a study of Graves' ophthalmopathy and Graves' hyperthyroidism. Whole-study context: Stable hyperthyroidism was defined by absence of ophthalmopathy within 18 months of follow-up.

Whole-study findings and limits: Blood also harbored most expanded thyroid clonotypes above 0.001 frequency. The study's model predicted ophthalmopathy progression at 70.59% sensitivity and 72% to 85% specificity.

Sequenced sample: peripheral blood or thyroid tissue (not recorded which). The source is an adult man with Graves' hyperthyroidism. The chain employs TRBV6-4 and TRBJ1-6; D is unclear. The CDR3 DNA follows: TGTGCCAGCAGTGAGGCCCCAGGTTCACCCCTCCACTTT. Its protein is CASSEAPGSPLHF.